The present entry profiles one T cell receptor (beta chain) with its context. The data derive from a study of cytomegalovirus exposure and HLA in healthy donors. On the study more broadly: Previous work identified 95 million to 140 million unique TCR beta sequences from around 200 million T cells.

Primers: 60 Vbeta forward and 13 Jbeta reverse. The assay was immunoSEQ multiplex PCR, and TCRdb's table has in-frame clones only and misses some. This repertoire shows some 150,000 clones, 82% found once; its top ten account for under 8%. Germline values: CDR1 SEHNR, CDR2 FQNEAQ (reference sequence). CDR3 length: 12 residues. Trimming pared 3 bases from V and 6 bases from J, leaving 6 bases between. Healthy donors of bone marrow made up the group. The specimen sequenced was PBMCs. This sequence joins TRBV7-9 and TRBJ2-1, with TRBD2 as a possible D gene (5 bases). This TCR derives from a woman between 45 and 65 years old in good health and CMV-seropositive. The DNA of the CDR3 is TGTGCCAGCAGCTTCACTAGCAATGAGCAGTTCTTC. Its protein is CASSFTSNEQFF.